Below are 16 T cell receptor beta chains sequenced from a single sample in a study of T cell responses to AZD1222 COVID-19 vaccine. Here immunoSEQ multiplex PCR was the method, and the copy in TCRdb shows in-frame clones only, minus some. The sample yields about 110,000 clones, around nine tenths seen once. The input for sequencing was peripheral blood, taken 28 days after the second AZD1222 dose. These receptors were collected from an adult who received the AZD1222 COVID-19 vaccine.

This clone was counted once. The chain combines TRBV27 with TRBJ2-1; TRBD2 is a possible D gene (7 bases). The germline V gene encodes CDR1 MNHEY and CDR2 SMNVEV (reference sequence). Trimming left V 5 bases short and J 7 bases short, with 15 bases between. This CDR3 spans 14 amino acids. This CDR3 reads CASSVGGPFNEQFF. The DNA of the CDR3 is TGTGCCAGCAGTGTCGGGGGGCCGTTTAATGAGCAGTTCTTC.

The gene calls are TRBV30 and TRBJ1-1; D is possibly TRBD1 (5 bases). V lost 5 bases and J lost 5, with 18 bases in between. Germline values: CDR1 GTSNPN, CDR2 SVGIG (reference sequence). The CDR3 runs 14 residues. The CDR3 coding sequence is TGTGCCTGGTTTAGTAGGGGAAGTCGGACTGAAGCTTTCTTT. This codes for CAWFSRGSRTEAFF.

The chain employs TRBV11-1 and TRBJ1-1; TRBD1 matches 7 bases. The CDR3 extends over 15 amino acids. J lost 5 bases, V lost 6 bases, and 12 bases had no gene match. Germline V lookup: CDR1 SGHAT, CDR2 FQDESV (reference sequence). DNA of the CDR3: TGTGCCAGCAGACATGGGACAGAGACTCCGACTGAAGCTTTCTTT. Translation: CASRHGTETPTEAFF.

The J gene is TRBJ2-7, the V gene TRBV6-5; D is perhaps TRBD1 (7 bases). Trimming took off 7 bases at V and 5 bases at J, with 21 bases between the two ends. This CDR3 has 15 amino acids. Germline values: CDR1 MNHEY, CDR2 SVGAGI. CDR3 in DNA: TGTGCCAGCACCCCCAGGGGGGATACCCTCCACGAGCAGTACTTC. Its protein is CASTPRGDTLHEQYF.

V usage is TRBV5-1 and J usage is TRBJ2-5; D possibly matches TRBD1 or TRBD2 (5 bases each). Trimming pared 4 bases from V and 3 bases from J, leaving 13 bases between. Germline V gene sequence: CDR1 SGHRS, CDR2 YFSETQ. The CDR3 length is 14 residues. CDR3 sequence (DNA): TGCGCCAGCAGCATGGGACGGGGAGAAGAGACCCAGTACTTC. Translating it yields CASSMGRGEETQYF.

The CDR3 DNA sequence: TGTGCCAGCAGCTTAGGAAGGGGCTACTACGAGCAGTACTTC. Translation gives CASSLGRGYYEQYF. The V call is TRBV7-2, the J call TRBJ2-7; D perhaps matches TRBD1 (5 bases). The V and J ends lost 1 base and 3 bases respectively, with 10 bases between them. CDR1 and CDR2 (germline): SGHTA, FQGNSA. This CDR3 spans 14 amino acids.

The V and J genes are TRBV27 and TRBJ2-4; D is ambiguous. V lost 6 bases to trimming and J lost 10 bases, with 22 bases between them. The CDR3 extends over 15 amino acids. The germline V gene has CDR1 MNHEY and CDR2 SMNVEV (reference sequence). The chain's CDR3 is CASSPGSARINIQYF. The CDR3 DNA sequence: TGTGCCAGCAGCCCCGGGTCCGCGAGGATTAATATTCAGTACTTC.

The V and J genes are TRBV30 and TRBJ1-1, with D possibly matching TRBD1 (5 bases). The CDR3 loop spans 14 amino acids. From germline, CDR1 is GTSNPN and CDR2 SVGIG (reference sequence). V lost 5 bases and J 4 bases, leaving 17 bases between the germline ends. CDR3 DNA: TGTGCCTGGGGCCGGGACGGAGGCTTCACTGAAGCTTTCTTT. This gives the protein CAWGRDGGFTEAFF. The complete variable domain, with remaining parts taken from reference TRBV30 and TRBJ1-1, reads SQTIHQWPATLVQPVGSPLSLECTVEGTSNPNLYWYRQAAGRGLQLLFYSVGIGQISSEVPQNLSASRPQDRQFILSSKKLLLSDSGFYLCAWGRDGGFTEAFFGQGTRLTVV.

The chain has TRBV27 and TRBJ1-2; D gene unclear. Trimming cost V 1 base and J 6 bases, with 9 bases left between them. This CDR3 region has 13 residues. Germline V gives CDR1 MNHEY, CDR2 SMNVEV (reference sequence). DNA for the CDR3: TGTGCCAGCAGTTTATTTATGGGAGATGGCTACACCTTC. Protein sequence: CASSLFMGDGYTF.

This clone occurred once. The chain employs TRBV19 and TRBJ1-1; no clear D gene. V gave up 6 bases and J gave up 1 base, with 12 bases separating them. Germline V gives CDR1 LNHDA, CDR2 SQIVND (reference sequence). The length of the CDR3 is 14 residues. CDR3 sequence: CASSRRFGNTEAFF. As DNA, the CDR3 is TGTGCCAGTAGCCGACGATTCGGGAACACTGAAGCTTTCTTT.

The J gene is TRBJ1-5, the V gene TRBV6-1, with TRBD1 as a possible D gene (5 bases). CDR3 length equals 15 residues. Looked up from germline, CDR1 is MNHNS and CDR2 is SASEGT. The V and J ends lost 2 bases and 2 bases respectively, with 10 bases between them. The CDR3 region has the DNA TGTGCCAGCAGTGAAATAAGGGGAGGCAATCAGCCCCAGCATTTT. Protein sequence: CASSEIRGGNQPQHF.

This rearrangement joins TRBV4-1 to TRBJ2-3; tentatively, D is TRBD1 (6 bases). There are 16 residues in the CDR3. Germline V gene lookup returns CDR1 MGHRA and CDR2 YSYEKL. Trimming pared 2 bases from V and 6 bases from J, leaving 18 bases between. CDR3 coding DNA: TGCGCCAGCAGCCAACCTCGACAGGACCCTACGGATACGCAGTATTTT. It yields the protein CASSQPRQDPTDTQYF.

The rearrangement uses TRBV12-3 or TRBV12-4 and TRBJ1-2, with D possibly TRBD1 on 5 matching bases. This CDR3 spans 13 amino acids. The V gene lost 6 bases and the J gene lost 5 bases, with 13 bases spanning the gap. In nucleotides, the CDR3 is TGTGCCAGCAGCCGACAGCGTAGGTATGGCTACACCTTC. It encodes CASSRQRRYGYTF.

CDR3 DNA: TGTGCCTGGGGGAGGAGACTAGCCGGGCGCACAGATACGCAGTATTTT. As protein: CAWGRRLAGRTDTQYF. The chain uses TRBV30 and TRBJ2-3; 7 bases fit TRBD2. Trimming took 5 bases from V and 1 from J; bases not matched to a gene: 12. Germline assignment: CDR1 GTSNPN and CDR2 SVGIG (reference sequence). The CDR3 totals 16 residues.

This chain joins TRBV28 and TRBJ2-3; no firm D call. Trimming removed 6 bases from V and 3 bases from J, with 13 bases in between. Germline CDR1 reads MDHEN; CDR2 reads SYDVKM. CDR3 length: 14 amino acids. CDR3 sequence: CASRSDLGTDTQYF. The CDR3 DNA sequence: TGTGCCAGCAGATCCGACTTGGGAACAGATACGCAGTATTTT. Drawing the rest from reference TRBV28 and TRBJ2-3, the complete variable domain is DVKVTQSSRYLVKRTGEKVFLECVQDMDHENMFWYRQDPGLGLRLIYFSYDVKMKEKGDIPEGYSVSREKKERFSLILESASTNQTSMYLCASRSDLGTDTQYFGPGTRLTVL.

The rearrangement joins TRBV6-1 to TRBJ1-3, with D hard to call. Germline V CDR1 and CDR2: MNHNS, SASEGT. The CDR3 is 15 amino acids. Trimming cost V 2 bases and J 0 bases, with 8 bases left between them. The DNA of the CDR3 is TGTGCCAGCAGTGAAAGCGACAACTCTGGAAACACCATATATTTT. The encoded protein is CASSESDNSGNTIYF.